The TCR beta chain under discussion was sequenced for a study of control samples from healthy donors and cancer patients. V was trimmed by 2 bases and J by 3 bases, leaving 8 bases between them. Germline V gives CDR1 LGHDT, CDR2 YNNKEL (reference sequence). The CDR3 has 14 amino acids. The method was immunoSEQ multiplex PCR; TCRdb's version includes in-frame clones alone and lacks a portion of them. This sample yields roughly 88,000 clones, of which around 85% are seen a single time; approximately 20% belongs to the top ten. The sample holds many counts of this clone. The receptor comes from a man between 25 and 39 years old in good health. The rearrangement links TRBV3-1 (or the pseudogene TRBV3-2) to TRBJ1-5; possible D gene TRBD1, 5 bases. Sequenced sample: blood. The CDR3 here is CASSQQGINQPQHF. The DNA for the CDR3 is TGTGCCAGCAGCCAACAGGGTATCAATCAGCCCCAGCATTTT.